The text below deals with one T cell receptor beta chain. V lost 11 bases to trimming and J lost 5 bases; unmatched junction nucleotides: 5. The germline V gene has CDR1 SNHLY and CDR2 FYNNEI. The CDR3 contains 14 residues. The data were obtained in a study of T cell changes during pregnancy in multiple sclerosis. The repertoire was sequenced with immunoSEQ multiplex PCR; TCRdb's copy has only in-frame clones and lacks some. The sample lists over 45,000 clones; around 92% were seen once. The TCR was taken from a female donor in good health, enrolled as a control in a pregnancy study. The sequencing used CD4+ T cells from peripheral blood mononuclear cells, collected in the second trimester of pregnancy. The rearrangement joins TRBV2 to TRBJ2-3; TRBD2 aligns across 15 bases. For the CDR3, the DNA is TGTGCCGGGGGACTAGCGGGAGGTGGAGATACGCAGTATTTT. Its translation: CAGGLAGGGDTQYF. Looking up the rest from reference TRBV2 and TRBJ2-3 gives the full variable domain: EPEVTQTPSHQVTQMGQEVILRCVPISNHLYFYWYRQILGQKVEFLVSFYNNEISEKSEIFDDQFSVERPDGSNFTLKIRSTKLEDSAMYFCAGGLAGGGDTQYFGPGTRLTVL.